Shown below are 23 T cell receptor beta chains from a single sample sequenced in a study of follicular helper T cells after annual influenza vaccination. As for time point: 2015-2016 season, pre-vaccination. The method was immunoSEQ multiplex PCR; TCRdb's version includes in-frame clones alone and lacks a portion of them. The repertoire holds under 15,000 clones, with about four fifths as singletons. The sequences come from CXCR5- memory CD4+ T cells sorted from blood, collected on the day of influenza vaccination. The receptors were gathered from an adult who received the influenza vaccine.

The V call is TRBV2, the J call TRBJ2-3; 11 bases map to TRBD2. CDR3 length equals 15 residues. Trimming removed 2 bases from V and 6 bases from J; junction bases left unmatched: 4. CDR1 is SNHLY, CDR2 FYNNEI, per germline. Written as DNA, the CDR3 is TGTGCCAGCAGTGAAATAGCGGGGGGGAAGGATACGCAGTATTTT. Encoded protein: CASSEIAGGKDTQYF.

As regards this clone: A junction boundary mismatches the germline segment, possibly from a read error. The chain has TRBV5-4 and TRBJ1-2, with D possibly being TRBD1 (6 bases). The germline V gene has CDR1 SGHNT and CDR2 YYREEE (reference sequence). The CDR3 is 12 residues long. This CDR3 is CASSWGPGGREF. The CDR3 nucleotides read TGTGCCAGCAGCTGGGGGCCCGGTGGTCGAGAGTTC.

V and J are TRBV5-1 and TRBJ2-6; D not certain. The length of the CDR3 is 16 residues. V lost 4 bases, J lost 0 bases, and 11 bases lay in between. Germline V lookup: CDR1 SGHRS, CDR2 YFSETQ. CDR3 amino acids: CASSLDTSSGANVLTF. The CDR3 coding sequence is TGCGCCAGCAGCCTCGACACCAGCTCTGGGGCCAACGTCCTGACTTTC.

This clone has only one observation. The chain employs TRBV18 and TRBJ1-4, with D perhaps TRBD1 (5 bases). Germline lookup yields CDR1 KGHSH and CDR2 LQKENI. There are 14 residues in the CDR3. V was cut by 3 bases and J by 8 bases, with 13 bases left in between. CDR3 nucleotide sequence: TGTGCCAGCTCACCCGGCAGGGATATGGAAAAACTGTTTTTT. It translates to CASSPGRDMEKLFF.

The chain joins TRBV19 to TRBJ2-7; D perhaps matches TRBD1 (7 bases). Germline V gives CDR1 LNHDA, CDR2 SQIVND (reference sequence). The V end was cut by 4 bases, the J end by 1 base, with 11 bases between. The CDR3 length is 14 residues. CDR3 sequence: CASSRRDSSYEQYF. The CDR3 bases are TGTGCCAGTAGTAGGCGGGACAGTTCCTACGAGCAGTACTTC.

The rearrangement joins TRBV7-8 to TRBJ2-1, with 10 bases identical to TRBD1. Germline V gives CDR1 SGHVS, CDR2 FQNEAQ. The CDR3 sequence is 16 residues long. V trimming: 5 bases; J trimming: 2 bases; junction bases outside the gene matches: 6. CDR3 nucleotides: TGTGCCAGCAGCAAAGACAGGGGGCGAACCTACAATGAGCAGTTCTTC. Protein: CASSKDRGRTYNEQFF.

This chain joins TRBV18 and TRBJ1-2, with D hard to call. Germline V CDR1 and CDR2: KGHSH, LQKENI. This CDR3 comprises 13 residues. V lost 1 base and J lost 4, with 7 bases in between. The CDR3 DNA reads as TGTGCCAGCTCACCACAGCCTACCTATGGCTACACCTTC. Translated: CASSPQPTYGYTF. Full variable domain (outside the CDR3, taken from reference TRBV18 and TRBJ1-2): NAGVMQNPRHLVRRRGQEARLRCSPMKGHSHVYWYRQLPEEGLKFMVYLQKENIIDESGMPKERFSAEFPKEGPSILRIQQVVRGDSAAYFCASSPQPTYGYTFGSGTRLTVV.

In DNA, the CDR3 is TGTGCCAGCAGCCCGGGACTAGCGGTCAATGAGCAGTTCTTC. It codes for CASSPGLAVNEQFF. The chain uses TRBV11-3 and TRBJ2-1; TRBD2 agrees at 11 bases. Germline V gene sequence: CDR1 SGHNT, CDR2 YENEEA. Unmatched junction bases numbered 3, after V lost 5 bases and J lost 6 bases. The CDR3 is 14 residues long.

This clone appeared once. This rearrangement joins TRBV5-1 to TRBJ2-1, with 10 bases lining up with TRBD1. V lost 3 bases, J lost 10 bases, and 4 bases stayed unmatched. The CDR3 contains 13 residues. The germline CDR1 and CDR2 sequences are SGHRS and YFSETQ. The CDR3 coding sequence is TGCGCCAGCAGCTGGGACAGGGGAGGCGAGCAGTTCTTC. Its translation: CASSWDRGGEQFF.

The V gene is TRBV7-7, the J gene TRBJ2-5, with D perhaps TRBD1 (6 bases). The germline gives CDR1 SSHAT, CDR2 FNYEAQ (reference sequence). The CDR3 runs to 14 residues. Deletions cut 5 bases from V and 8 bases from J, with 18 bases between. DNA for the CDR3: TGTGCCAGCAGCCCGCAGGGGTTAGGCGAAACCCAGTACTTC. It specifies CASSPQGLGETQYF.

The chain combines TRBV7-9 with TRBJ2-3; 10 bases align to TRBD2. The trim removed 3 bases at V and 2 bases at J, leaving 5 bases unmatched. Germline V gene lookup returns CDR1 SEHNR and CDR2 FQNEAQ (reference sequence). CDR3 length: 16 residues. The CDR3 sequence is CASSFPSGGYTDTQYF. The CDR3, as DNA: TGTGCCAGCAGCTTTCCTAGCGGGGGCTACACAGATACGCAGTATTTT.

The genes are TRBV6-5 and TRBJ1-6; tentatively, D is TRBD1 (5 bases). The CDR3 spans 15 residues. The V gene's germline CDR1 is MNHEY and CDR2 SVGAGI. The V end was cut by 0 bases, the J end by 9 bases, with 12 bases between. In DNA, the CDR3 is TGTGCCAGCAGTTACTCGGGCAGGGTGGCTTCACCCCTCCACTTT. It is translated as CASSYSGRVASPLHF.

This chain uses TRBV7-2 with TRBJ1-2; 8 bases line up with TRBD1. The CDR3 loop spans 18 amino acids. Trimming at V came to 2 bases and at J to 6 bases, leaving 17 bases not matched to a gene. Germline V gene sequence: CDR1 SGHTA, CDR2 FQGNSA. As DNA, the CDR3 is TGTGCCAGCAGCTTAAACTTCTTTGGGCAGGGGGCCAGCAATGGCTACACCTTC. This codes for CASSLNFFGQGASNGYTF.

In DNA form, the CDR3 reads TGTGCCAGCAGCTTGCTAGCCTACGAGCAGTACTTC. This codes for CASSLLAYEQYF. The chain uses TRBV5-6 and TRBJ2-7; D remains unclear. CDR1 and CDR2 (germline): SGHDT, YYEEEE. Trimming took off 1 base at V and 2 bases at J, with 4 bases between the two ends. This CDR3 comprises 12 residues. The entire variable domain, with the rest obtained from reference TRBV5-6 and TRBJ2-7, is as follows: DAGVTQSPTHLIKTRGQQVTLRCSPKSGHDTVSWYQQALGQGPQFIFQYYEEEERQRGNFPDRFSGHQFPNYSSELNVNALLLGDSALYLCASSLLAYEQYFGPGTRLTVT.

The chain uses TRBV4-3 and TRBJ1-2; no reliable D call. The germline CDR1 and CDR2 sequences are LGHNA and YSLEER. V was cut by 1 base and J by 4 bases, with 10 bases left in between. The CDR3 is 14 residues long. The CDR3 DNA reads as TGCGCCAGCAGCCAAGGCAGGCTAATCTATGGCTACACCTTC. This encodes CASSQGRLIYGYTF.

This clone was found once. This chain uses TRBV5-1 with TRBJ1-1, with a weak D call TRBD1 (6 bases). This CDR3 is built from 15 residues. Trimming stripped 2 bases from V and 1 base from J, with 12 bases between. Looked up from germline, CDR1 is SGHRS and CDR2 is YFSETQ. The CDR3 sequence: CASSFFGQKNTEAFF. CDR3 sequence (DNA): TGCGCCAGCAGCTTTTTTGGACAGAAGAACACTGAAGCTTTCTTT. Complete variable domain (other parts from reference TRBV5-1 and TRBJ1-1): KAGVTQTPRYLIKTRGQQVTLSCSPISGHRSVSWYQQTPGQGLQFLFEYFSETQRNKGNFPGRFSGRQFSNSRSEMNVSTLELGDSALYLCASSFFGQKNTEAFFGQGTRLTVV.

The rearrangement joins TRBV6-5 to TRBJ1-3, with D possibly being TRBD1 (5 bases). Germline V lookup: CDR1 MNHEY, CDR2 SVGAGI. This CDR3 comprises 15 residues. V shed 6 bases and J shed 0 bases, with 12 bases lying between them. In DNA form, the CDR3 reads TGTGCCAGCAGACCAGACAGATACTCTGGAAACACCATATATTTT. Translating gives CASRPDRYSGNTIYF.

The rearrangement uses TRBV7-2 and TRBJ2-1, with TRBD2 matching over 8 bases. J was trimmed by 9 bases and V by 6 bases; bases with no gene match: 13. The CDR3 spans 15 residues. Germline assignment: CDR1 SGHTA and CDR2 FQGNSA. The CDR3 reads CASSFKGLVRSEQFF. The CDR3, as DNA: TGTGCCAGCAGTTTTAAGGGACTAGTTAGAAGTGAGCAGTTCTTC.

This rearrangement joins TRBV4-1 to TRBJ2-5; no definite D call. Germline V gene sequence: CDR1 MGHRA, CDR2 YSYEKL. The CDR3 runs to 16 residues. V gave up 4 bases and J gave up 5 bases, with 20 bases separating them. This CDR3 is CASSPSSLTLSETQYF. In DNA, the CDR3 is TGCGCCAGCAGCCCCTCTTCATTGACCTTAAGTGAGACCCAGTACTTC.

This clone appeared a few times. This chain connects TRBV5-1 to TRBJ2-7; 11 bases map to TRBD1. Trimming took 3 bases from V and 0 from J; bases not matched to a gene: 2. CDR1 SGHRS and CDR2 YFSETQ come from the germline V gene. This CDR3 spans 15 amino acids. The CDR3 DNA reads as TGCGCCAGCAGCTCCGGGACAGGGGGCTCCTACGAGCAGTACTTC. Translated, it gives CASSSGTGGSYEQYF. Combining the CDR3 with reference TRBV5-1 and TRBJ2-7 gives the whole variable domain KAGVTQTPRYLIKTRGQQVTLSCSPISGHRSVSWYQQTPGQGLQFLFEYFSETQRNKGNFPGRFSGRQFSNSRSEMNVSTLELGDSALYLCASSSGTGGSYEQYFGPGTRLTVT.

This clone was seen just once. The rearrangement uses TRBV27 and TRBJ1-4, with TRBD1 matching 7 bases. V lost 8 bases, J lost 7 bases, and 10 bases stayed unmatched. Germline CDR1 reads MNHEY; CDR2 reads SMNVEV (reference sequence). The CDR3 loop spans 14 amino acids. DNA for the CDR3: TGTGCCAGCGGCCCTAGACAGGGTCGTGAAAAACTGTTTTTT. This gives the protein CASGPRQGREKLFF.

The rearrangement links TRBV7-2 to TRBJ2-2, with TRBD2 matching over 11 bases. The CDR3 is 16 amino acids. Germline V gives CDR1 SGHTA, CDR2 FQGNSA. The J segment lost 7 bases and the V segment lost 4 bases, leaving 8 bases of the junction unmatched. The CDR3 region has the DNA TGTGCCAGCAGCTATCTAGCGGGGGGCCGCAGCGGGGAGCTGTTTTTT. Translation: CASSYLAGGRSGELFF.

This rearrangement joins TRBV28 to TRBJ1-1; D unclear. The CDR3 totals 12 residues. V dropped 0 bases and J dropped 6 bases, with 5 bases sitting between them. Germline V gene data show CDR1 as MDHEN and CDR2 as SYDVKM. The DNA of the CDR3 is TGTGCCAGCAGTTTATGGCGATCTGAAGCTTTCTTT. Encoded protein: CASSLWRSEAFF.